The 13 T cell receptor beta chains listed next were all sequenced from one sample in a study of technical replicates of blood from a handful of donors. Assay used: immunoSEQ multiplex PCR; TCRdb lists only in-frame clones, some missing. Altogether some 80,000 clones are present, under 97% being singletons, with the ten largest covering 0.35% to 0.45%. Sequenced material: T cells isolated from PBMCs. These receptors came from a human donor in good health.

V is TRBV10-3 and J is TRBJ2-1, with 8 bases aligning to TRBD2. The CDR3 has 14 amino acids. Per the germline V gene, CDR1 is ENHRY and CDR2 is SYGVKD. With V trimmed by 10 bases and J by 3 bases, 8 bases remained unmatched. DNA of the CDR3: TGTGCCACCTCCCCAAGCGGGAGCTACAATGAGCAGTTCTTC. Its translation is CATSPSGSYNEQFF.

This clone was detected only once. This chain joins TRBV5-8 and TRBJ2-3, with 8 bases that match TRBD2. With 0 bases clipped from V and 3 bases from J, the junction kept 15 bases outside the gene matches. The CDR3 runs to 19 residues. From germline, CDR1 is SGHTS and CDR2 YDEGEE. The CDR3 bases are TGTGCCAGCAGCTTGGCCCGGTTAGTCGTAGCGGGACCGACAGATACGCAGTATTTT. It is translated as CASSLARLVVAGPTDTQYF.

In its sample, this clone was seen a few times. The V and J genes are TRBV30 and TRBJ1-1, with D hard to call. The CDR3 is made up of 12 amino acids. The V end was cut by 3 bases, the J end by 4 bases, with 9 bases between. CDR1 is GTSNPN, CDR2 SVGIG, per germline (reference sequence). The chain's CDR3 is CAWSPGSTEAFF. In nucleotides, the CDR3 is TGTGCCTGGAGCCCGGGAAGCACTGAAGCTTTCTTT.

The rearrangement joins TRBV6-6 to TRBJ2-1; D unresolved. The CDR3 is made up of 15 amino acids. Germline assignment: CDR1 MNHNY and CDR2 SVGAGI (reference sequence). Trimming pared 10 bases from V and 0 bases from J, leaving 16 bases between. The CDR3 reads CATLYERLSYNEQFF. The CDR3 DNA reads TGTGCCACCCTGTATGAGAGGCTCTCCTACAATGAGCAGTTCTTC.

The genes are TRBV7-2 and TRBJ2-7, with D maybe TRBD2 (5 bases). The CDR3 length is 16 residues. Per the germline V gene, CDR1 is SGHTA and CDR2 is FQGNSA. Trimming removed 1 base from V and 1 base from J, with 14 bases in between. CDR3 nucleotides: TGTGCCAGCAGCTTAGTAAGAGGGCAGCGATCCTACGAGCAGTACTTC. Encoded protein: CASSLVRGQRSYEQYF. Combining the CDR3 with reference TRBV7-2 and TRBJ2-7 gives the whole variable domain GAGVSQSPSNKVTEKGKDVELRCDPISGHTALYWYRQSLGQGLEFLIYFQGNSAPDKSGLPSDRFSAERTGGSVSTLTIQRTQQEDSAVYLCASSLVRGQRSYEQYFGPGTRLTVT.

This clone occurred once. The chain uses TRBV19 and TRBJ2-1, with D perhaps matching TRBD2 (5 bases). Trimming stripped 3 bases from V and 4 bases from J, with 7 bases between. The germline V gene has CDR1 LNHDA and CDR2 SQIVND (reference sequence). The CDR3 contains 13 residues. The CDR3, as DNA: TGTGCCAGTAGTATGGGAGCGTACAATGAGCAGTTCTTC. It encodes CASSMGAYNEQFF.

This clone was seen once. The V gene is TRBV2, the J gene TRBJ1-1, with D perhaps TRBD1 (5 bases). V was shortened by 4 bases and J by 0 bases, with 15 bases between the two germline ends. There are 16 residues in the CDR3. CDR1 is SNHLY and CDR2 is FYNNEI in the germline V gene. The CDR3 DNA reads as TGTGCCAGCAGTGTTCCCTCAGACAGATTGAACACTGAAGCTTTCTTT. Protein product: CASSVPSDRLNTEAFF.

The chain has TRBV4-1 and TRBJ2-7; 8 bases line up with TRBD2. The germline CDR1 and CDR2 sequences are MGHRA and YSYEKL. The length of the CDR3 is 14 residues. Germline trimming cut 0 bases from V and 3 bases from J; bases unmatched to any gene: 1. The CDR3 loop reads CASSQDRGGYEQYF. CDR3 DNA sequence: TGCGCCAGCAGCCAAGATCGGGGGGGCTACGAGCAGTACTTC.

CDR3 bases: TGCGCCAGCAGCTTTAGCGGGAGGGCCTTCGATACGCAGTATTTT. Its protein product is CASSFSGRAFDTQYF. V is TRBV5-1 and J is TRBJ2-3, with 11 bases fitting TRBD2. The germline gives CDR1 SGHRS, CDR2 YFSETQ. The V and J ends lost 2 bases and 6 bases, in that order; junction bases with no gene match: 5. CDR3 size: 15 residues. The entire variable domain, with the rest obtained from reference TRBV5-1 and TRBJ2-3, is as follows: KAGVTQTPRYLIKTRGQQVTLSCSPISGHRSVSWYQQTPGQGLQFLFEYFSETQRNKGNFPGRFSGRQFSNSRSEMNVSTLELGDSALYLCASSFSGRAFDTQYFGPGTRLTVL.

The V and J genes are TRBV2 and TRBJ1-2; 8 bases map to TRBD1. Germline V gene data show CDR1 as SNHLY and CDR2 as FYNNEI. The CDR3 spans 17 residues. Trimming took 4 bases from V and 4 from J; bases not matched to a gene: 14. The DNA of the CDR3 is TGTGCCAGCAGTGCACGGACAGGGAAGGGTGATCCCTATGGCTACACCTTC. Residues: CASSARTGKGDPYGYTF.

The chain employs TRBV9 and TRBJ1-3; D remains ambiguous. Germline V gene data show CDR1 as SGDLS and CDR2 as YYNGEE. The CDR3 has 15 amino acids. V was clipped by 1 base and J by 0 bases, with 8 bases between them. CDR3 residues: CASSVMEHSGNTIYF. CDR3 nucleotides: TGTGCCAGCAGCGTAATGGAGCACTCTGGAAACACCATATATTTT.

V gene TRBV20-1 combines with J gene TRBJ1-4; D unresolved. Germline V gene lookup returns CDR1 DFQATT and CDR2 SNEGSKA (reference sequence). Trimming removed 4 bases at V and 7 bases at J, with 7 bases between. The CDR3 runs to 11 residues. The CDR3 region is CSAIESEKLFF. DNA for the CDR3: TGCAGTGCTATTGAGAGTGAAAAACTGTTTTTT.

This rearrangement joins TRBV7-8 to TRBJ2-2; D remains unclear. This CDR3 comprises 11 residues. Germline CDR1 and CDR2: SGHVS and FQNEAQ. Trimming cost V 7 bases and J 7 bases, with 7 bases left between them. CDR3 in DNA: TGTGCCAGCAAGCGACGCGGGGAGCTGTTTTTT. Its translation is CASKRRGELFF.